The next 11 T cell receptor beta chains were all read from a single sample in a study of blood T cell repertoires in COVID-19. TCRdb keeps only in-frame clones here, not all; method: immunoSEQ multiplex PCR. Found here are hundreds of thousands of clones, 82% of them singletons; the top ten hold approximately 3.6%. The source material was PBMCs or T cells enriched from blood (not recorded which). The receptors come from a woman aged 55-70 years who had recovered from COVID-19.

The J gene is TRBJ2-5, the V gene TRBV18; a weak D match, TRBD2 (5 bases). V was trimmed by 4 bases and J by 5 bases, leaving 11 bases between them. The CDR3 has 13 residues. The germline gives CDR1 KGHSH, CDR2 LQKENI. The CDR3 loop is CASSLGRRETQYF. As DNA, the CDR3 is TGTGCCAGCTCACTGGGTCGGAGGGAGACCCAGTACTTC.

CDR3: CATSSGGRQYF. The DNA for the CDR3 is TGTGCCACCAGTTCGGGGGGCCGCCAGTACTTC. The rearrangement joins TRBV24-1 to TRBJ2-7, with D possibly TRBD2 on 7 matching bases. The CDR3 runs 11 residues. From germline, CDR1 is KGHDR and CDR2 SFDVKD. Trimming took 6 bases from V and 10 from J, leaving 12 bases between them.

V and J are TRBV3-1 (or the pseudogene TRBV3-2) and TRBJ2-7, with D maybe TRBD1 (5 bases). There are 13 residues in the CDR3. Germline CDR1 is LGHDT and CDR2 is YNNKEL (reference sequence). The V and J ends lost 4 bases and 13 bases respectively, with 20 bases between them. CDR3 DNA: TGTGCCAGCAGCCGATATTCGGGCAGGGCGCATTACTTC. Its protein product is CASSRYSGRAHYF.

This clone was seen only once. This sequence joins TRBV12-3 or TRBV12-4 and TRBJ1-5; 7 bases match TRBD1. The junction had 1 base not matched to a gene; V was cut back by 3 bases and J by 5 bases. The CDR3 spans 13 residues. CDR3 nucleotides: TGTGCCAGCAGTTTGCAGGGGGATCAGCCCCAGCATTTT. Its protein product is CASSLQGDQPQHF.

The chain joins TRBV7-3 to TRBJ2-7, with a weak D call TRBD2 (5 bases). Germline-derived CDR1 and CDR2 are SGHTA and FQGTGA. The CDR3 contains 13 residues. Trimming took off 0 bases at V and 7 bases at J, with 10 bases between the two ends. The CDR3 region is CASSLTAGQEQYF. The DNA for the CDR3 is TGTGCCAGCAGCTTAACTGCGGGCCAAGAGCAGTACTTC.

The gene calls are TRBV12-3 or TRBV12-4 and TRBJ2-7; 10 bases fit TRBD1. V was clipped by 6 bases and J by 4 bases; unmatched bases: 3. The CDR3 contains 13 residues. The CDR3: CASRDRGKYEQYF. For the CDR3, the DNA is TGTGCCAGCAGGGACAGGGGGAAGTACGAGCAGTACTTC.

The chain combines TRBV4-1 with TRBJ2-5, with D perhaps matching TRBD2 (6 bases). Trimming removed 3 bases from V and 1 base from J, with 15 bases in between. The CDR3 is 16 amino acids. Germline assignment: CDR1 MGHRA and CDR2 YSYEKL. The CDR3 sequence is CASSQGGTSPQETQYF. The CDR3 region has the DNA TGCGCCAGCAGCCAGGGCGGGACGTCGCCCCAAGAGACCCAGTACTTC.

Remarks on this clone: The same CDR3 arises from other DNA sequences in this sample as well. The chain combines TRBV6-5 with TRBJ2-5, with D tentatively TRBD1 (5 bases). CDR1 and CDR2 from the germline V gene are MNHEY and SVGAGI. The CDR3 is 14 amino acids. Trimming shortened V by 2 bases and J by 1 base, and 8 bases separated the two germline ends. CDR3 coding DNA: TGTGCCAGCAGTTACCTCAGGGCCCAAGAGACCCAGTACTTC. Its translation is CASSYLRAQETQYF.

The CDR3 reads CASSPQVSVGSPLHF. DNA of the CDR3: TGTGCCAGCAGTCCCCAGGTTTCGGTTGGTTCACCCCTCCACTTT. The chain has TRBV6-5 and TRBJ1-6; D gene uncertain. In germline, CDR1 is MNHEY, CDR2 SVGAGI. There are 15 residues in the CDR3. Trimming removed 5 bases at V and 9 bases at J, with 17 bases between.

The V call is TRBV15, the J call TRBJ1-4, with a possible D match to TRBD1 (6 bases). The ends were cut back, 0 bases at V and 0 bases at J, with 14 bases in the middle. CDR1 and CDR2 (germline): LNHNV, YYDKDF (reference sequence). CDR3 length: 18 residues. CDR3 sequence: CATSRDRGGGATNEKLFF. CDR3 bases: TGTGCCACCAGCAGAGATCGGGGGGGCGGCGCAACTAATGAAAAACTGTTTTTT.

CDR3 coding DNA: TGTGCCAGCTCACCCGGGGGACTAGCGGGATCGAGCTCCTACAATGAGCAGTTCTTC. It encodes CASSPGGLAGSSSYNEQFF. The genes are TRBV18 and TRBJ2-1; 13 bases agree with TRBD2. CDR1 is KGHSH, CDR2 LQKENI, per germline. Unmatched junction bases numbered 8, after V lost 3 bases and J lost 0 bases. The CDR3 consists of 19 residues.